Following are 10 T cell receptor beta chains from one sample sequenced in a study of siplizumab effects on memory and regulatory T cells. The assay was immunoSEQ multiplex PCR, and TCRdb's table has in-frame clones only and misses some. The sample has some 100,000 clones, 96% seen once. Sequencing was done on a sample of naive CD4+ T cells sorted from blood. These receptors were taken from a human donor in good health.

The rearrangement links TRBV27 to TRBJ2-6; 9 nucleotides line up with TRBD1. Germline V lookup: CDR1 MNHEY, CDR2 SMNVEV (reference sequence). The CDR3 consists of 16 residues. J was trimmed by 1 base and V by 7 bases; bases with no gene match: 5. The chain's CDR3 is CASTLTGGSGANVLTF. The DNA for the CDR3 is TGTGCCAGCACCCTGACAGGGGGTTCTGGGGCCAACGTCCTGACTTTC.

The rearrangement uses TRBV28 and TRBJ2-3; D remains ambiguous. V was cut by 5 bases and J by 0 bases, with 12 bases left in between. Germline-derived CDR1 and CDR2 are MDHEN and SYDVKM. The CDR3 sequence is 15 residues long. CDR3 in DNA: TGTGCCAGCAGTCCCGTTCTTCCCAGCACAGATACGCAGTATTTT. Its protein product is CASSPVLPSTDTQYF.

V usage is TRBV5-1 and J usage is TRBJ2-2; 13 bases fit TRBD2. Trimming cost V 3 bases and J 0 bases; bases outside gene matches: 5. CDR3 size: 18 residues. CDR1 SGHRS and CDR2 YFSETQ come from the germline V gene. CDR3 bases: TGCGCCAGCAGCTCCCGACTAGCGGGGGGCTCGAACACCGGGGAGCTGTTTTTT. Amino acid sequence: CASSSRLAGGSNTGELFF.

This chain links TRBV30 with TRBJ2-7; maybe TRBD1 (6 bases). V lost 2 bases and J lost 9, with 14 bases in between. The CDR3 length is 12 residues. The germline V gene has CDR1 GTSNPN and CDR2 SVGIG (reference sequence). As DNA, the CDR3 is TGTGCCTGGAGTCCTACCACAGGGACGCAGTACTTC. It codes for CAWSPTTGTQYF.

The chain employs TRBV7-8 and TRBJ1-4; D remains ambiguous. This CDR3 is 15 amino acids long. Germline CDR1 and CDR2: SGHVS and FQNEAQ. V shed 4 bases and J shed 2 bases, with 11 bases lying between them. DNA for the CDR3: TGTGCCAGCAGCTCATTGGGAGGCACTAATGAAAAACTGTTTTTT. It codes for CASSSLGGTNEKLFF.

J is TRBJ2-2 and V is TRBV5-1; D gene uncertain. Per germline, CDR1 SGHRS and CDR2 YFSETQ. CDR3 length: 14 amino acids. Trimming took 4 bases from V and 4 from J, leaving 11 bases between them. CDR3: CASSVPVVTGELFF. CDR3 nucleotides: TGCGCCAGCAGCGTCCCAGTTGTCACCGGGGAGCTGTTTTTT.

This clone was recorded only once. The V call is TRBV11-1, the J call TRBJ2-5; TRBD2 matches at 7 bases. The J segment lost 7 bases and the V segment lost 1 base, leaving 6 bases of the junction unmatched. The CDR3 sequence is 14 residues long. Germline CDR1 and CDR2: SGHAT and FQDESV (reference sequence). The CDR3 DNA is TGTGCCAGCAGCTTAGAGACTAGCCGGGGGACCCAGTACTTC. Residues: CASSLETSRGTQYF.

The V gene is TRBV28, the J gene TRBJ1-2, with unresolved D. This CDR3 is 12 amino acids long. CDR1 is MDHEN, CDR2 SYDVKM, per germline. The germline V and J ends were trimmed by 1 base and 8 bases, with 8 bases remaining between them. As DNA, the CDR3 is TGTGCCAGCAGTTTATCCGAGGAAGGCTACACCTTC. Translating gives CASSLSEEGYTF.

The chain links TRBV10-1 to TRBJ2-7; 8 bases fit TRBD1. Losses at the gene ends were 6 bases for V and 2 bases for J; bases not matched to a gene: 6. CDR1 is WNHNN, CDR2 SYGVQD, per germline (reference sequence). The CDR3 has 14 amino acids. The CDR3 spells CASSTGGMTYEQYF. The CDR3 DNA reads TGCGCCAGCAGCACAGGGGGGATGACCTACGAGCAGTACTTC.

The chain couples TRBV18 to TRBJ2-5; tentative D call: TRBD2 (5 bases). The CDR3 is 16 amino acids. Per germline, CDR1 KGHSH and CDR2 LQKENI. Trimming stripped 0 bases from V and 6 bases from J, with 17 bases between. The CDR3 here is CASSPPASPGLQTQYF. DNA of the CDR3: TGTGCCAGCTCACCACCGGCAAGCCCGGGGTTGCAGACCCAGTACTTC.